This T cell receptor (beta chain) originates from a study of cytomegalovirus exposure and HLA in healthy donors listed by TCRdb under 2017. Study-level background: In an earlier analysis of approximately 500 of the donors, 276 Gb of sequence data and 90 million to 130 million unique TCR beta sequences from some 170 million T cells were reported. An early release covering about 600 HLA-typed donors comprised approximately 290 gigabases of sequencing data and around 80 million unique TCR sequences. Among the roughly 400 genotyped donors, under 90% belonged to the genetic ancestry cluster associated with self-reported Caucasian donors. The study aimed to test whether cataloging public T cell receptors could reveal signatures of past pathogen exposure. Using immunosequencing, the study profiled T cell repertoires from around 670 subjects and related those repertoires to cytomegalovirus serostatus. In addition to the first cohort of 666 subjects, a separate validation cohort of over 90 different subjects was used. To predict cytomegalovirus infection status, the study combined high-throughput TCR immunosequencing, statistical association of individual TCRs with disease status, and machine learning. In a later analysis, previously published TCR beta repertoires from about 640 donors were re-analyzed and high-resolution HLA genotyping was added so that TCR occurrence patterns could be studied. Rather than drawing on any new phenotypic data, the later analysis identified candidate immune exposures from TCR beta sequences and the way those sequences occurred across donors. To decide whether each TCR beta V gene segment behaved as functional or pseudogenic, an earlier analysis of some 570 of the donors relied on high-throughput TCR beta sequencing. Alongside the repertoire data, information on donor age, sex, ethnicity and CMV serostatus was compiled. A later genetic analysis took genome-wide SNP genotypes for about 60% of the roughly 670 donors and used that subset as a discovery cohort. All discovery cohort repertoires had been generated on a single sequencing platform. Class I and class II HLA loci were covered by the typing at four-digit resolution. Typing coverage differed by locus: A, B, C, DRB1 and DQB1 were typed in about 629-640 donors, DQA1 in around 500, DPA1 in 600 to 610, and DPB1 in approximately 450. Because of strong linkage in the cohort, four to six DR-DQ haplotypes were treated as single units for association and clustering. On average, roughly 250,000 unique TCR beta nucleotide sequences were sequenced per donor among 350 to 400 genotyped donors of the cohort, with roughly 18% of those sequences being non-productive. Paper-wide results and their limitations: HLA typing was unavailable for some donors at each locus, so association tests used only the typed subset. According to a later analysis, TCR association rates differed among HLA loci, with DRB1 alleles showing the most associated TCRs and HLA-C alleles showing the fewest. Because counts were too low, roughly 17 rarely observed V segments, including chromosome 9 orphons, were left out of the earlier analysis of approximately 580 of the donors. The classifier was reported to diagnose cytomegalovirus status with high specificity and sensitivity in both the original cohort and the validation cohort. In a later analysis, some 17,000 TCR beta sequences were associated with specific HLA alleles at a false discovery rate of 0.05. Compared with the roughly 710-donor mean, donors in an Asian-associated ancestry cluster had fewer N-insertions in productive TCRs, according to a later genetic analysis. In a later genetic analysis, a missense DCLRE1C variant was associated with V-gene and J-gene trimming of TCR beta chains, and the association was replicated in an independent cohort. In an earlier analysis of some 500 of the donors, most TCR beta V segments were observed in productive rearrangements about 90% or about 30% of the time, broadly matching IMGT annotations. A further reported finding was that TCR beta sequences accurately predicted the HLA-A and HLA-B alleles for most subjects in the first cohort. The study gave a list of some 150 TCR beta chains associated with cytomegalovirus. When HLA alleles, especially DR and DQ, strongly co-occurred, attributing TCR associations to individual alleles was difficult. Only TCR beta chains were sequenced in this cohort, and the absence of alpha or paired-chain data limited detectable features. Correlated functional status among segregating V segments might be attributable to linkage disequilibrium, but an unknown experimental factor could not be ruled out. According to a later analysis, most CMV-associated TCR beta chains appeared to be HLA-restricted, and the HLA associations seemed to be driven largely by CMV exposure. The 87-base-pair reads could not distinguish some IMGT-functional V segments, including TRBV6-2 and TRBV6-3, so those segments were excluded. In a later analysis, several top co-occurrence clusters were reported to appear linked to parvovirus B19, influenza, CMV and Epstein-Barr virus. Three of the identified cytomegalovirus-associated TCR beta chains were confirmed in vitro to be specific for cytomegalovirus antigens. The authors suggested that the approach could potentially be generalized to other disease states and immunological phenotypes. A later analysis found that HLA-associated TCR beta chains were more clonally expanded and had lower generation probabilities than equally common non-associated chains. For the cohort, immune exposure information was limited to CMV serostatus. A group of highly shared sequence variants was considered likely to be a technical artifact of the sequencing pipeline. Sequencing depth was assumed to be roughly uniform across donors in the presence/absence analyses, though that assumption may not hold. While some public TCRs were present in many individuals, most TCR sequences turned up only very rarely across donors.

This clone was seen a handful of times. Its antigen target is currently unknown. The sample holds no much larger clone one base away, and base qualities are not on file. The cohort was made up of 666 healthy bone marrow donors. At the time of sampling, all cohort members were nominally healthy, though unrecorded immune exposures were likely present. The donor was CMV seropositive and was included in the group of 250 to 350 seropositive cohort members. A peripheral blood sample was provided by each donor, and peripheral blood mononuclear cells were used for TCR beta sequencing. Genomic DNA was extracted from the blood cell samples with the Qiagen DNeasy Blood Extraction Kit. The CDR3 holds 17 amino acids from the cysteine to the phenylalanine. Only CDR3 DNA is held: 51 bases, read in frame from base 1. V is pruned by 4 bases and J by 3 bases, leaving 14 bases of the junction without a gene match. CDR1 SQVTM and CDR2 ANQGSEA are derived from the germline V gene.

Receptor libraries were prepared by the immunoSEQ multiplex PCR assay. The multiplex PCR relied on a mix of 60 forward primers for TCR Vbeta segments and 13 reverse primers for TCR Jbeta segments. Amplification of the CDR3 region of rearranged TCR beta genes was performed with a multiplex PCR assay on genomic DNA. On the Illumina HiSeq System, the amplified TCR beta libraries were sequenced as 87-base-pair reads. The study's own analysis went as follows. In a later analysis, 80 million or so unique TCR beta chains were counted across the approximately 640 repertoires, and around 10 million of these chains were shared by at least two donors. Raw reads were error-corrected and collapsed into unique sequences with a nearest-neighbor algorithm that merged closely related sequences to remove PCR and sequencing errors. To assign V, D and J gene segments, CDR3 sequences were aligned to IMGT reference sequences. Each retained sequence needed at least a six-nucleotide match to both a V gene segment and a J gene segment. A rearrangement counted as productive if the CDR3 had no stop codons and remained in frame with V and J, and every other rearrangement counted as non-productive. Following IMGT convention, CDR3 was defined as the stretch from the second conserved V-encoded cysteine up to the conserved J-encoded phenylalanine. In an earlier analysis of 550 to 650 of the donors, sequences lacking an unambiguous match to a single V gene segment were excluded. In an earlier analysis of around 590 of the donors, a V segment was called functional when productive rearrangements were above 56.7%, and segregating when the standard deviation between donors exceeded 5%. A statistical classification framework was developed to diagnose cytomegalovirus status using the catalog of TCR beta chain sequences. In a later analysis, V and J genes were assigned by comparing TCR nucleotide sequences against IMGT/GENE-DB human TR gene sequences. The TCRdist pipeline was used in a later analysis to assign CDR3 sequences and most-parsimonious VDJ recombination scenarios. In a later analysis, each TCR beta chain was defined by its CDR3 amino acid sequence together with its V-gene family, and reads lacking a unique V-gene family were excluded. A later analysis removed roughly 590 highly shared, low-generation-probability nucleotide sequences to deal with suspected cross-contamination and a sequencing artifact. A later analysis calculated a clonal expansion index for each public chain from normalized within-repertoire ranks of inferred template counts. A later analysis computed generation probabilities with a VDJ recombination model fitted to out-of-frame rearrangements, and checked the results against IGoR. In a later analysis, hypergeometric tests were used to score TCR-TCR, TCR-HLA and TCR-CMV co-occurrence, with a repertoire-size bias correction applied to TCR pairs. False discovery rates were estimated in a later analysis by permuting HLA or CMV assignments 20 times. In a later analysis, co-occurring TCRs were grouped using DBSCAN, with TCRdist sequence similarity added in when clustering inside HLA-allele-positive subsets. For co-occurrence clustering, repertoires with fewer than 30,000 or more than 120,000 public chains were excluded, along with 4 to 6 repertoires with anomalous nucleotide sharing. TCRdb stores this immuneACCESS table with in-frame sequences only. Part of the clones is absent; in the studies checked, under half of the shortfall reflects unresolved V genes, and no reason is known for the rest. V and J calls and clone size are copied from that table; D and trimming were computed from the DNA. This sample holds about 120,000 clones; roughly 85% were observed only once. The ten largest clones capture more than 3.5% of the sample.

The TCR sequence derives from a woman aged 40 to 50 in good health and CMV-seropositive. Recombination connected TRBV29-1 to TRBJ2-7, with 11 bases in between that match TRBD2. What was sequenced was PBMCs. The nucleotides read TGCAGCGTTGGGGGGGTTAGCGGGAGGGCCCCTTACTACGAGCAGTACTTC. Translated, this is CSVGGVSGRAPYYEQYF.